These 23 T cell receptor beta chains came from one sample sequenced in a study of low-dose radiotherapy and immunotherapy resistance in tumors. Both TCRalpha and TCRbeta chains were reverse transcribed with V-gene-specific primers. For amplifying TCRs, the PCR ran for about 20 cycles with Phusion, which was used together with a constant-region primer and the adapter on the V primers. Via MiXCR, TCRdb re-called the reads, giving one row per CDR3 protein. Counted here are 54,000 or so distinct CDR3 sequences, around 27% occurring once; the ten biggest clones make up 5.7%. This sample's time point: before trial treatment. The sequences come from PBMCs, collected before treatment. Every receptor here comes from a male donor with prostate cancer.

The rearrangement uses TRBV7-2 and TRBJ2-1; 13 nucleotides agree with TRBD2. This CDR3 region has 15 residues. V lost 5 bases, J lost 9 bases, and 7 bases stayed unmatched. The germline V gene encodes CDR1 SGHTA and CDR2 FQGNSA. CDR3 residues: CASSRGLAGKGEQFF. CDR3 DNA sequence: TGTGCCAGCAGCCGGGGACTAGCGGGAAAGGGTGAGCAGTTCTTC. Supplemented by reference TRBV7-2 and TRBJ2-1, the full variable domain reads GAGVSQSPSNKVTEKGKDVELRCDPISGHTALYWYRQSLGQGLEFLIYFQGNSAPDKSGLPSDRFSAERTGGSVSTLTIQRTQQEDSAVYLCASSRGLAGKGEQFFGPGTRLTVL.

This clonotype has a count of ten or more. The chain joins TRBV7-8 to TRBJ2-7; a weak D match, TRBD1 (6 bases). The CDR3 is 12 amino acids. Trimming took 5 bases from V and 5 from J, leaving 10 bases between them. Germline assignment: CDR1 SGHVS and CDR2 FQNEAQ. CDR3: CASSPTGNEQYF. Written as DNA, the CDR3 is TGTGCCAGCAGCCCAACAGGGAACGAGCAGTACTTC.

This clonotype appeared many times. The CDR3 DNA reads TGTGCCAGCAGTGAATCGACTATCCAGTACTTC. The encoded protein is CASSESTIQYF. J is TRBJ2-7 and V is TRBV2; TRBD2 might be the D (5 bases). CDR1 is SNHLY, CDR2 FYNNEI, per germline. The CDR3 runs to 11 residues. The ends were cut back, 2 bases at V and 10 bases at J, with 9 bases in the middle.

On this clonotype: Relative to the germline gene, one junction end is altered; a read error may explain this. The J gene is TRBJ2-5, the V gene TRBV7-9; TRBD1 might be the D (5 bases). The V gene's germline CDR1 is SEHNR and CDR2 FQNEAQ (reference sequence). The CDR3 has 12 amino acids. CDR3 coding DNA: TGTGCCAGCAACCAGGGTGGAGAGACCCCGTACTTC. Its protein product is CASNQGGETPYF.

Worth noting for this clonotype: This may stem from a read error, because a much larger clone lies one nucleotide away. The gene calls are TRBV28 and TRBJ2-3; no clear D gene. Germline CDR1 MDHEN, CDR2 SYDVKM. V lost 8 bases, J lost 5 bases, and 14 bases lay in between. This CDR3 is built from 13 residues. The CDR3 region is CASWTSVGDTQYF. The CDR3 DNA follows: TGTGCCAGCTGGACCTCCGTGGGAGATACGCAGTATTTT.

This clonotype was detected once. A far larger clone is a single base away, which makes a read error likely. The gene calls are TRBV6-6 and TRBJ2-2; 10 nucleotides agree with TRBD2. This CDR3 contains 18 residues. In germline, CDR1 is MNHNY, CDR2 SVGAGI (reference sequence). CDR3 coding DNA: TGTGACAGCAGTTACCCGGGGCTAGCGGGAGCAAACACCGGGGAGCTGTTTTTT. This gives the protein CDSSYPGLAGANTGELFF.

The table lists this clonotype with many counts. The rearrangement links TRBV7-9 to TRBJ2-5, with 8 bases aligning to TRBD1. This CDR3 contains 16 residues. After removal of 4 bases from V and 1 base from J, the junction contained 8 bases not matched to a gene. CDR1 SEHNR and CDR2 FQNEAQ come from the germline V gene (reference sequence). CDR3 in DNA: TGTGCCAGCAGCTCCTCCGGGACAGGCTTCCAAGAGACCCAGTACTTC. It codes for CASSSSGTGFQETQYF.

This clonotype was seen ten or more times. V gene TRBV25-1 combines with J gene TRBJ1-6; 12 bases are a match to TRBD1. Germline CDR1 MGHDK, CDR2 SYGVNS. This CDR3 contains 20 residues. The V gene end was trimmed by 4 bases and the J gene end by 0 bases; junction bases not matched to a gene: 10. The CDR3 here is CASSAGGTGGLSSYNSPLHF. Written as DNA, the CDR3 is TGTGCCAGCAGTGCGGGAGGGACAGGGGGCCTGAGCTCCTATAATTCACCCCTCCACTTT.

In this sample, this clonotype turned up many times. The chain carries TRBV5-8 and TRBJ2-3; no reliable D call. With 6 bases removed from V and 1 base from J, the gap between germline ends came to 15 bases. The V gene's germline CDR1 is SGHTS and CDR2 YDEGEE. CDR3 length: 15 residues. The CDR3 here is CASTPERIRTDTQYF. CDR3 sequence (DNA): TGTGCCAGCACCCCCGAGCGCATCCGCACAGATACGCAGTATTTT.

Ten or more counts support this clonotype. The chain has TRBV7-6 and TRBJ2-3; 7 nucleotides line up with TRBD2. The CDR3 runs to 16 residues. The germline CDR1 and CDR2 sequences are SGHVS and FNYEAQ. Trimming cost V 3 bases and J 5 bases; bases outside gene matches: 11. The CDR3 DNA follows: TGTGCCAGCAGCTTGGGGTCTAGCGGTTCGGGAGATACGCAGTATTTT. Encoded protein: CASSLGSSGSGDTQYF.

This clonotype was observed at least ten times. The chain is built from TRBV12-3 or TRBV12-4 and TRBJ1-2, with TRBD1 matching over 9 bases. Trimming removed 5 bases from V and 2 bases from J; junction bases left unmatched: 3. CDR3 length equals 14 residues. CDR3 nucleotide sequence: TGTGCCAGCAGTCAAACAGGGGGCAACTATGGCTACACCTTC. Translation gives CASSQTGGNYGYTF.

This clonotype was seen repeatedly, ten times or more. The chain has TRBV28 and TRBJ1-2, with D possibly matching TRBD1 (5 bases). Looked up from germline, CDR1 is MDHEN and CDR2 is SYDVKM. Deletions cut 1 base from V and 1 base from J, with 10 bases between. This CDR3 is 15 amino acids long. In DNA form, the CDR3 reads TGTGCCAGCAGTTTATCCCAGGGAAATAACTATGGCTACACCTTC. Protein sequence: CASSLSQGNNYGYTF.

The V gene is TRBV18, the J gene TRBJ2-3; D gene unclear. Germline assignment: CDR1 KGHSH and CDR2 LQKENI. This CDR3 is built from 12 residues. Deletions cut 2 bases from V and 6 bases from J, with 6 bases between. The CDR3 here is CASSPSADTQYF. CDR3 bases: TGTGCCAGCTCACCATCGGCGGATACGCAGTATTTT.

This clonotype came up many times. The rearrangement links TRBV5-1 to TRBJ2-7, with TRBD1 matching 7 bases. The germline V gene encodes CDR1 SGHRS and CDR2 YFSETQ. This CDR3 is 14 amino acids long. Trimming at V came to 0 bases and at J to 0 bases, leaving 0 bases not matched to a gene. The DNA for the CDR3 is TGCGCCAGCAGCTTGGGACAGGGCTCCTACGAGCAGTACTTC. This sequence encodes CASSLGQGSYEQYF.

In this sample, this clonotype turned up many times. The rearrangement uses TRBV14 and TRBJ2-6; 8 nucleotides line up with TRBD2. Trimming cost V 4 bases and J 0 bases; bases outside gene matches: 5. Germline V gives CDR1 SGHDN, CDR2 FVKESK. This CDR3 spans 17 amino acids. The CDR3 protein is CASSLGTRSSGANVLTF. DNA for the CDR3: TGTGCCAGCAGCCTTGGGACTAGGTCCTCTGGGGCCAACGTCCTGACTTTC. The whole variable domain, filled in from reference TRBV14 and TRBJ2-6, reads EAGVTQFPSHSVIEKGQTVTLRCDPISGHDNLYWYRRVMGKEIKFLLHFVKESKQDESGMPNNRFLAERTGGTYSTLKVQPAELEDSGVYFCASSLGTRSSGANVLTFGAGSRLTVL.

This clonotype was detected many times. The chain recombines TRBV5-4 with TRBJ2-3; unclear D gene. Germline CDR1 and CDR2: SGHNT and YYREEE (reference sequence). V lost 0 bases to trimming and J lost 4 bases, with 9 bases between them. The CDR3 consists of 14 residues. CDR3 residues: CASSLGGKADTQYF. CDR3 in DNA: TGTGCCAGCAGCTTGGGAGGAAAGGCAGATACGCAGTATTTT. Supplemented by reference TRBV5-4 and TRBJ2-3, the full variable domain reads ETGVTQSPTHLIKTRGQQVTLRCSSQSGHNTVSWYQQALGQGPQFIFQYYREEENGRGNFPPRFSGLQFPNYSSELNVNALELDDSALYLCASSLGGKADTQYFGPGTRLTVL.

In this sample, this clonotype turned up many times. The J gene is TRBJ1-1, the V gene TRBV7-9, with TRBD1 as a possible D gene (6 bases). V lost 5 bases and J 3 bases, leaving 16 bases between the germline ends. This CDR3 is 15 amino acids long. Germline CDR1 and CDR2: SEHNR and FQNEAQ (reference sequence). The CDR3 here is CASSLGGGGDTEAFF. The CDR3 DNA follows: TGTGCCAGCAGCCTAGGGGGTGGTGGAGACACTGAAGCTTTCTTT.

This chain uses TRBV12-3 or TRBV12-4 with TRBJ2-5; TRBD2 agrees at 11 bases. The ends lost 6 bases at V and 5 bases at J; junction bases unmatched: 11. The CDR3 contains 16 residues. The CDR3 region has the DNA TGTGCCAGCAGGACATCGAGACTAGCGGGAATGGAGACCCAGTACTTC. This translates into CASRTSRLAGMETQYF.

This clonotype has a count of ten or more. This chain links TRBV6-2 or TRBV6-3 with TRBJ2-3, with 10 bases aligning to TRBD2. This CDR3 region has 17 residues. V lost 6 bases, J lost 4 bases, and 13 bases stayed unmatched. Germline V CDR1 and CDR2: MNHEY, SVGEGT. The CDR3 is CASRTAGGGVIPDTQYF. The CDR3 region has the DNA TGTGCCAGCAGGACAGCGGGAGGGGGTGTAATCCCAGATACGCAGTATTTT.

Here the CDR3 DNA reads TGTGCCAGCAGCCGACAGGGACATGTTGGCTACACCTTC. It translates to CASSRQGHVGYTF. This sequence joins TRBV5-5 and TRBJ1-2; 7 bases are a match to TRBD1. Losses at the gene ends were 4 bases for V and 7 bases for J; bases not matched to a gene: 7. The germline CDR1 and CDR2 sequences are SGHKS and YYEKEE (reference sequence). The length of the CDR3 is 13 residues.

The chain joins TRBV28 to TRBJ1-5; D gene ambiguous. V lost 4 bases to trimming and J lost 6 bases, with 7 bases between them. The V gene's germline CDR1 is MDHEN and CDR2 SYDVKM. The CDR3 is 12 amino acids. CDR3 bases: TGTGCCAGCAGTTCTGGATCTCAGCCCCAGCATTTT. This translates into CASSSGSQPQHF.

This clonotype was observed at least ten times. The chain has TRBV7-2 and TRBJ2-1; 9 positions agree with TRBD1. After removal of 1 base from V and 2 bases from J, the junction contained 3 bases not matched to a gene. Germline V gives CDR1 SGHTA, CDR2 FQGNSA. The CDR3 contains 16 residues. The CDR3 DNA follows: TGTGCCAGCAGCTTAGGTGGGACAGGGACCTACAATGAGCAGTTCTTC. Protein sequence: CASSLGGTGTYNEQFF.

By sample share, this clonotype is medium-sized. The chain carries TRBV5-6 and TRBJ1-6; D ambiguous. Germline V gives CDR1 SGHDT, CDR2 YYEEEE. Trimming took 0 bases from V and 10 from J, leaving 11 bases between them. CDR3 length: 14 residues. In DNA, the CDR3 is TGTGCCAGCAGCTTGGAGATTGCAGCCTCACCCCTCCACTTT. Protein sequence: CASSLEIAASPLHF.